Listed below are T cell receptor beta chains from one sample, sequenced in a study of blood T cell repertoires in COVID-19. Measured with immunoSEQ multiplex PCR; TCRdb has only the in-frame clones, and not every one. The sample has approximately 68,000 clones; roughly 82% are singletons. Sequencing was carried out using peripheral blood. These receptors originate from a human donor in a cohort sampled during active COVID-19. Both conserved end residues are part of each CDR3.

V gene,CDR3 protein
TRBV27,CASSLLGAGVGETQYF
TRBV9,CASTATVGLFSYEQYF
TRBV7-7,CASSVSEVIQETQYF
TRBV5-1,CASSLTGSMLNTEAFF
TRBV9,CASTKTGLLNTEAFF
TRBV12-3/TRBV12-4,CASTASADTQYF
TRBV2,CASSSGTGGGYGYTF
TRBV15,CATSRSLLMTVSVYNEQFF
TRBV24-1,CATSEYDKANYGYTF
TRBV11-2,CASRPTGQGPQSLEQYF
TRBV5-6,CASSRRGRTNEKLFF
TRBV3-1/TRBV3-2,CASTGIKGTEAFF
TRBV10-2,CASSDRGPLGYGYTF
TRBV7-6,CASSPRTGRDYGYTF
TRBV11-2,CASRSPGGWGTEAFF
TRBV5-1,CASSPSGTGYPDGYTF